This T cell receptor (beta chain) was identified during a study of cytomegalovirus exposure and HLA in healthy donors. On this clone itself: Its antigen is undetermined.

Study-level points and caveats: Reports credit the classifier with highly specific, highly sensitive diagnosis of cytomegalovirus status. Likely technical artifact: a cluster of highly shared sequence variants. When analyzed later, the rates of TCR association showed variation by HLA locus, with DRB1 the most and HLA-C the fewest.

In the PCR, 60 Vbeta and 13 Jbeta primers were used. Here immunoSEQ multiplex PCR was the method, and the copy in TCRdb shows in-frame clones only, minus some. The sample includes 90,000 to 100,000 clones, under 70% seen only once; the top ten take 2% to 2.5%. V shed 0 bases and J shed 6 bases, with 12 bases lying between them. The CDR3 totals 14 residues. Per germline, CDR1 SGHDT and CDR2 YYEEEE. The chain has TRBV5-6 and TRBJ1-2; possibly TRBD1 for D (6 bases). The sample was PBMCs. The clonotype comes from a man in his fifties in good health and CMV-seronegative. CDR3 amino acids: CASSLAGGANGYTF. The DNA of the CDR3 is TGTGCCAGCAGCTTGGCCGGGGGGGCGAATGGCTACACCTTC.